At least ten counts were recorded for the clone carrying this T cell receptor beta chain. The CDR3 contains 15 residues. V was clipped by 5 bases and J by 6 bases, with 18 bases between them. CDR1 and CDR2 from the germline V gene are SGHNT and YENEEA. Specified time point: newly diagnosed GD, antithyroid drugs for less than 3 months. From PBMCs, RNA was extracted and then used to make the TCR library. Graves' disease diagnoses followed American Thyroid Association guidelines. This sample stems from a study of regulatory T cells in long-lasting Graves disease. Libraries of TCR beta came from iRepertoire HTBI primers plus Arm-PCR of CDR3 regions. MiXCR, applied by TCRdb to the multiplex PCR reads, yields one record per CDR3 protein. The sample has about 220,000 distinct CDR3 sequences, roughly a fifth seen once. These sequences were also reported in another study, on T cells in Graves' hyperthyroidism and ophthalmopathy.

The sequence was obtained from a woman under 40 with Graves disease. The rearrangement links TRBV11-3 to TRBJ2-3; D call uncertain. The sequences come from peripheral blood mononuclear cells (PBMCs), collected at new diagnosis, from a patient treated with antithyroid drugs. This CDR3 is CASSLVPPPRDTQYF. The DNA of the CDR3 is TGTGCCAGCAGCCTAGTACCTCCTCCTAGGGATACGCAGTATTTT.